Shown below are 30 T cell receptor beta chains from a single sample sequenced in a study of beta chain features in type 1 diabetes. General study points: People with Type 1 diabetes carried modestly yet significantly shorter TCRB CDR3s in all four CD4+ subsets.

Isolated RNA was reverse transcribed in full, so expressed TCRB transcripts were sequenced. Assay used: immunoSEQ multiplex PCR; TCRdb lists only in-frame clones, some missing. There are some 190,000 clones in the sample; 7.8% occur only once, and approximately 1% lies in the top ten. These receptors have no known antigen. The sequenced sample was central memory CD4+ T cells from blood. Receptors originate from a woman aged 40 to 50 with type 1 diabetes.

The chain recombines TRBV11-2 with TRBJ2-1, with TRBD2 matching 11 bases. This CDR3 comprises 17 residues. V lost 5 bases and J lost 6; bases outside the gene matches: 12. The germline V gene encodes CDR1 SGHAT and CDR2 FQNNGV. This CDR3 is CASSPGTSGNRGNEQFF. For the CDR3, the DNA is TGTGCCAGCAGCCCAGGGACTAGCGGAAACAGGGGCAATGAGCAGTTCTTC.

This clone was seen ten or more times. The chain couples TRBV7-2 to TRBJ2-3, with unresolved D. The CDR3 totals 11 residues. Per the germline V gene, CDR1 is SGHTA and CDR2 is FQGNSA. The germline V and J ends were trimmed by 7 bases and 0 bases, with 2 bases remaining between them. CDR3 in amino acids: CASTSTDTQYF. CDR3 coding DNA: TGTGCCAGCACTAGCACAGATACGCAGTATTTT.

The V gene is TRBV19, the J gene TRBJ2-1; TRBD1 matches at 8 bases. The CDR3 has 12 residues. Germline trimming cut 4 bases from V and 15 bases from J; bases unmatched to any gene: 8. Germline CDR1 is LNHDA and CDR2 is SQIVND (reference sequence). The CDR3 nucleotides read TGTGCCAGTAGTAACGACGCCGGGACAGGGTTCTTC. Its protein is CASSNDAGTGFF.

V and J are TRBV5-6 and TRBJ2-1, with 8 bases lining up with TRBD2. Per germline, CDR1 SGHDT and CDR2 YYEEEE. The CDR3 spans 15 residues. Trimming at V came to 5 bases and at J to 2 bases, leaving 6 bases not matched to a gene. The chain's CDR3 is CASRLAGFTYNEQFF. DNA for the CDR3: TGTGCCAGCAGATTAGCGGGATTCACCTACAATGAGCAGTTCTTC.

The chain combines TRBV19 with TRBJ2-1; 8 nucleotides align to TRBD2. The CDR3 is 14 residues long. J lost 7 bases, V lost 6 bases, and 8 bases had no gene match. Germline V gives CDR1 LNHDA, CDR2 SQIVND (reference sequence). The CDR3 bases are TGTGCCAGTAGAAACGGGGGGGCCGGGAATGAGCAGTTCTTC. Protein: CASRNGGAGNEQFF.

This chain connects TRBV5-4 to TRBJ1-4; no firm D call. From germline, CDR1 is SGHNT and CDR2 YYREEE (reference sequence). The CDR3 runs to 15 residues. V gave up 0 bases and J gave up 8 bases, with 14 bases separating them. The CDR3 reads CASSLAPSTEEKLFF. DNA for the CDR3: TGTGCCAGCAGCTTGGCCCCCTCCACAGAGGAAAAACTGTTTTTT.

This clone was recorded a few times. The chain has TRBV5-4 and TRBJ1-1, with 8 bases matching TRBD1. This CDR3 is 15 amino acids long. Germline V gene sequence: CDR1 SGHNT, CDR2 YYREEE (reference sequence). V dropped 5 bases and J dropped 4; count of bases not matched to a gene: 10. CDR3 sequence reads: CASRDGDRIGTEAFF. The CDR3 DNA sequence: TGTGCCAGCAGGGATGGGGACAGGATCGGCACTGAAGCTTTCTTT.

The chain links TRBV13 to TRBJ1-6; no clear D gene. The CDR3 runs to 15 residues. V lost 3 bases, J lost 2 bases, and 8 bases lay in between. CDR1 is PRHDT, CDR2 FYEKMQ, per germline (reference sequence). DNA for the CDR3: TGTGCCAGCAGCTTGTCGAGTGCCTATAATTCACCCCTCCACTTT. Translating it yields CASSLSSAYNSPLHF.

This chain links TRBV28 with TRBJ1-1, with TRBD1 matching 12 bases. V was clipped by 11 bases and J by 6 bases; unmatched bases: 10. The CDR3 is made up of 14 amino acids. Germline V CDR1 and CDR2: MDHEN, SYDVKM. The CDR3 here is CAGSSGTGGSEAFF. The CDR3 DNA reads as TGTGCCGGGAGCTCCGGGACAGGGGGCTCTGAAGCTTTCTTT.

The chain couples TRBV19 to TRBJ2-3, with 10 bases aligning to TRBD1. Germline V lookup: CDR1 LNHDA, CDR2 SQIVND (reference sequence). V shed 7 bases and J 5 bases; nucleotides not matched to a gene: 6. This CDR3 has 14 residues. This CDR3 is CASTMDRGEDTQYF. CDR3 bases: TGTGCCAGTACCATGGACAGGGGGGAAGATACGCAGTATTTT.

This clone was observed a few times. The chain employs TRBV5-1 and TRBJ2-7; 11 nucleotides align to TRBD1. Germline loops: CDR1 SGHRS, CDR2 YFSETQ. The CDR3 loop spans 13 amino acids. The V segment lost 3 bases and the J segment 7 bases; nucleotides outside the gene matches: 3. Here the CDR3 reads CASSWTGGKEQYF. CDR3 coding DNA: TGCGCCAGCAGCTGGACAGGGGGCAAGGAGCAGTACTTC.

The genes are TRBV25-1 and TRBJ1-4; D may be TRBD1 (6 bases). Deletions cut 6 bases from V and 2 bases from J, with 13 bases between. The V gene's germline CDR1 is MGHDK and CDR2 SYGVNS. There are 15 residues in the CDR3. CDR3 sequence: CASSYLGQTNEKLFF. CDR3 coding DNA: TGTGCCAGCAGCTATTTAGGACAGACTAATGAAAAACTGTTTTTT.

This chain connects TRBV9 to TRBJ2-1; 12 nucleotides agree with TRBD2. CDR3 length equals 15 residues. Per the germline V gene, CDR1 is SGDLS and CDR2 is YYNGEE. V lost 3 bases to trimming and J lost 5 bases; unmatched junction nucleotides: 3. The CDR3 protein is CASSARLAGDNEQFF. As DNA, the CDR3 is TGTGCCAGCAGCGCCCGACTAGCGGGGGACAATGAGCAGTTCTTC.

This clone was counted ten times or more. The chain recombines TRBV4-3 with TRBJ2-5; TRBD1 aligns across 9 bases. CDR1 LGHNA and CDR2 YSLEER come from the germline V gene. This CDR3 contains 16 residues. V shed 1 base and J 5 bases; nucleotides not matched to a gene: 8. CDR3 loop: CASSQGTSQGAETQYF. The CDR3 DNA reads as TGCGCCAGCAGCCAAGGGACCTCACAGGGGGCTGAGACCCAGTACTTC.

The rearrangement joins TRBV7-3 to TRBJ2-1; tentatively, D is TRBD1 (5 bases). V lost 2 bases to trimming and J lost 7 bases, with 15 bases between them. The CDR3 totals 15 residues. Looked up from germline, CDR1 is SGHTA and CDR2 is FQGTGA. CDR3 region: CASSLQGRGVNEQFF. In nucleotides, the CDR3 is TGTGCCAGCAGCTTACAGGGCCGTGGGGTGAATGAGCAGTTCTTC.

The V call is TRBV14, the J call TRBJ2-7; D is possibly TRBD2 (5 bases). V lost 0 bases and J 4 bases, leaving 7 bases between the germline ends. Germline V gene data show CDR1 as SGHDN and CDR2 as FVKESK. The CDR3 sequence is 13 residues long. The CDR3 DNA is TGTGCCAGCAGCCAAGAACGGGGTTACGAGCAGTACTTC. Translating it yields CASSQERGYEQYF.

This clone occurred a few times. The chain combines TRBV5-1 with TRBJ1-3; D is possibly TRBD1 (5 bases). V shed 4 bases and J shed 0 bases, with 14 bases lying between them. The CDR3 sequence is 16 residues long. The V gene's germline CDR1 is SGHRS and CDR2 YFSETQ. CDR3 loop: CASSPGGVYSGNTIYF. The CDR3 DNA reads TGCGCCAGCAGCCCCGGAGGGGTCTACTCTGGAAACACCATATATTTT.

The chain recombines TRBV9 with TRBJ1-1; D remains ambiguous. The CDR3 loop spans 14 amino acids. Trimming cost V 0 bases and J 5 bases, with 11 bases left between them. CDR1 SGDLS and CDR2 YYNGEE come from the germline V gene. The CDR3 DNA is TGTGCCAGCAGCGTAGATGGTGCGGGGACTGAAGCTTTCTTT. Translating it yields CASSVDGAGTEAFF.

This clone was seen more than once but under ten times. The chain couples TRBV6-5 to TRBJ2-2; weak D call: TRBD2 (6 bases). CDR1 and CDR2 from the germline V gene are MNHEY and SVGAGI. The V end was cut by 5 bases, the J end by 7 bases, with 14 bases between. The CDR3 is 14 residues long. CDR3 DNA sequence: TGTGCCAGCAGTAAATCAGGAGGGAGCGGGGAGCTGTTTTTT. The encoded protein is CASSKSGGSGELFF.

The rearrangement joins TRBV27 to TRBJ1-5; D call uncertain. This CDR3 is 15 amino acids long. CDR1 and CDR2 (germline): MNHEY, SMNVEV (reference sequence). V was clipped by 3 bases and J by 3 bases, with 12 bases between them. The CDR3 region is CASSLTGSDNQPQHF. CDR3 bases: TGTGCCAGCAGTTTGACCGGGAGCGACAATCAGCCCCAGCATTTT.

The chain couples TRBV19 to TRBJ1-5; unclear D gene. The germline gives CDR1 LNHDA, CDR2 SQIVND (reference sequence). The CDR3 runs to 14 residues. Trimming left V 5 bases short and J 3 bases short, with 11 bases between. The CDR3 sequence: CASSSTNNNQPQHF. DNA for the CDR3: TGTGCCAGTAGTTCCACGAACAACAATCAGCCCCAGCATTTT.

Only a few counts were recorded for this clone. The chain combines TRBV7-8 with TRBJ2-5, with 9 bases identical to TRBD1. CDR3 length: 17 residues. The junction had 10 bases not matched to a gene; V was cut back by 1 base and J by 4 bases. Germline CDR1 is SGHVS and CDR2 is FQNEAQ. The CDR3 loop is CASSLDHPGTGLETQYF. The CDR3 DNA follows: TGTGCCAGCAGCTTAGATCACCCCGGGACAGGGCTAGAGACCCAGTACTTC.

The chain has TRBV5-1 and TRBJ1-2; a weak D match, TRBD1 (5 bases). Germline-derived CDR1 and CDR2 are SGHRS and YFSETQ. The CDR3 consists of 12 residues. V lost 5 bases to trimming and J lost 7 bases, with 12 bases between them. CDR3 region: CASSPQGSGYTF. For the CDR3, the DNA is TGCGCCAGCAGTCCCCAGGGTTCTGGCTACACCTTC. Using reference TRBV5-1 and TRBJ1-2 for the parts outside the CDR3, the full variable domain is KAGVTQTPRYLIKTRGQQVTLSCSPISGHRSVSWYQQTPGQGLQFLFEYFSETQRNKGNFPGRFSGRQFSNSRSEMNVSTLELGDSALYLCASSPQGSGYTFGSGTRLTVV.

This clone was seen more than once but under ten times. The V call is TRBV4-1, the J call TRBJ1-1, with D uncertain. Per germline, CDR1 MGHRA and CDR2 YSYEKL. V dropped 1 base and J dropped 11 bases, with 14 bases sitting between them. This CDR3 is 13 amino acids long. The CDR3 sequence is CASSQGGRPWAFF. The CDR3 DNA is TGCGCCAGCAGCCAAGGTGGCAGGCCCTGGGCTTTCTTT.

The J gene is TRBJ1-5, the V gene TRBV19, with a possible D match to TRBD1 (6 bases). Trimming removed 6 bases at V and 4 bases at J, with 22 bases between. CDR3 length: 17 residues. Germline CDR1 reads LNHDA; CDR2 reads SQIVND (reference sequence). CDR3 region: CASSAGQPLSPNQPQHF. CDR3 coding DNA: TGTGCCAGTAGCGCCGGACAGCCATTATCCCCTAATCAGCCCCAGCATTTT.

The rearrangement joins TRBV29-1 to TRBJ2-3; 15 bases fit TRBD2. After removal of 5 bases from V and 11 bases from J, the junction contained 14 bases not matched to a gene. This CDR3 has 16 amino acids. Germline V gene data show CDR1 as SQVTM and CDR2 as ANQGSEA. This chain's CDR3 is CSVSPGLAGGLIGQYF. The DNA for the CDR3 is TGCAGCGTTTCTCCGGGACTAGCGGGGGGATTGATAGGGCAGTATTTT.

The chain recombines TRBV5-1 with TRBJ1-1, with unresolved D. Trimming took off 0 bases at V and 3 bases at J, with 9 bases between the two ends. Germline CDR1 and CDR2: SGHRS and YFSETQ. The CDR3 is 14 amino acids. This CDR3 reads CASSLVGAYTEAFF. The CDR3 coding sequence is TGCGCCAGCAGCTTGGTCGGAGCCTACACTGAAGCTTTCTTT. The full variable domain, rest sourced from reference TRBV5-1 and TRBJ1-1, is KAGVTQTPRYLIKTRGQQVTLSCSPISGHRSVSWYQQTPGQGLQFLFEYFSETQRNKGNFPGRFSGRQFSNSRSEMNVSTLELGDSALYLCASSLVGAYTEAFFGQGTRLTVV.

This clone has just a few counts. Its ends do not fully match the called genes, so a read error is possible. The J gene is TRBJ2-1, the V gene TRBV7-2; D is possibly TRBD2 (7 bases). CDR1 is SGHTA and CDR2 is FQGNSA in the germline V gene. This CDR3 is 16 amino acids long. For the CDR3, the DNA is TGCGCCAGCAGCCGCCCCGGGGGGCCCTCCGGCGATGAGCAGTTCTTC. It codes for CASSRPGGPSGDEQFF.

This clone showed up just a few times. The rearrangement uses TRBV5-4 and TRBJ2-7; tentative D call: TRBD2 (6 bases). The CDR3 loop spans 15 amino acids. V gave up 4 bases and J gave up 0 bases, with 14 bases separating them. CDR1 and CDR2 (germline): SGHNT, YYREEE (reference sequence). For the CDR3, the DNA is TGTGCCAGCAGCCCAGCGTCGGGACTCTCCTACGAGCAGTACTTC. This codes for CASSPASGLSYEQYF.

The chain couples TRBV7-2 to TRBJ1-2; D ambiguous. CDR3 length equals 13 residues. Germline assignment: CDR1 SGHTA and CDR2 FQGNSA. V was cut by 3 bases and J by 7 bases, with 12 bases left in between. The CDR3 reads CASSFGGLRGYTF. CDR3 DNA sequence: TGTGCCAGCAGCTTTGGCGGACTGCGTGGCTACACCTTC.